Presented here are 18 T cell receptor beta chains from one specimen sequenced in a study of cytomegalovirus exposure and HLA in healthy donors. The PCR employed 60 Vbeta primers together with 13 Jbeta primers. Clones were read by immunoSEQ multiplex PCR, and TCRdb kept only the in-frame ones, dropping some. The table has fewer than 150,000 clones, roughly 80% seen once. Source material: PBMCs. These receptors were collected from a man in his forties in good health and CMV-seropositive.

This sequence joins TRBV2 and TRBJ1-5, with 10 bases lining up with TRBD1. Germline V lookup: CDR1 SNHLY, CDR2 FYNNEI. This CDR3 is built from 15 residues. The J segment lost 7 bases and the V segment lost 4 bases, leaving 7 bases of the junction unmatched. The CDR3 DNA follows: TGTGCCAGCAGTGGAGGGACAGGGGCACGCCAGCCCCAGCATTTT. Its translation is CASSGGTGARQPQHF.

Concerning this clone itself: One junction end disagrees with the germline gene, perhaps due to a read error. The chain is built from TRBV30 and TRBJ1-5, with D hard to call. Germline V gene sequence: CDR1 GTSNPN, CDR2 SVGIG (reference sequence). The CDR3 loop spans 13 amino acids. CDR3 in amino acids: CARSVIGNQPQHF. CDR3 nucleotide sequence: TGTGCCCGGAGTGTAATCGGCAATCAGCCCCAGCATTTT.

The CDR3: CASSALSTSGAYTGELFF. In nucleotides, the CDR3 is TGTGCCAGTAGTGCCCTCTCGACTAGCGGGGCATATACCGGGGAGCTGTTTTTT. J is TRBJ2-2 and V is TRBV19; TRBD2 agrees at 11 bases. Unmatched junction bases numbered 13, after V lost 5 bases and J lost 5 bases. The V gene's germline CDR1 is LNHDA and CDR2 SQIVND (reference sequence). The CDR3 runs to 18 residues.

The V and J genes are TRBV28 and TRBJ1-6; 10 positions agree with TRBD1. Germline CDR1 MDHEN, CDR2 SYDVKM. The CDR3 runs to 16 residues. V shed 7 bases, J shed 11 bases, and the junction held 14 bases outside the gene matches. CDR3 in amino acids: CASKTPGQGKSTPLHF. Written as DNA, the CDR3 is TGTGCCAGCAAGACGCCGGGACAGGGGAAGAGTACACCCCTCCACTTT.

V and J are TRBV30 and TRBJ2-3, with a possible D match to TRBD1 (5 bases). CDR1 GTSNPN and CDR2 SVGIG come from the germline V gene (reference sequence). Trimming took off 5 bases at V and 4 bases at J, with 7 bases between the two ends. There are 11 residues in the CDR3. The CDR3 protein is CAWQGPDTQYF. The CDR3 bases are TGTGCCTGGCAGGGCCCAGATACGCAGTATTTT.

This chain joins TRBV7-3 and TRBJ1-1, with 9 bases lining up with TRBD1. V lost 2 bases, J lost 7 bases, and 5 bases stayed unmatched. The CDR3 runs 14 residues. Germline lookup yields CDR1 SGHTA and CDR2 FQGTGA. In DNA form, the CDR3 reads TGTGCCAGCAGCTTAGGCCGGGACAGGGTTGAAGCTTTCTTT. Encoded protein: CASSLGRDRVEAFF.

This chain links TRBV4-1 with TRBJ1-5, with no clear D. The length of the CDR3 is 15 residues. Germline CDR1 reads MGHRA; CDR2 reads YSYEKL. Trimming took off 1 base at V and 0 bases at J, with 7 bases between the two ends. This CDR3 is CASSQGAYSNQPQHF. CDR3 in DNA: TGCGCCAGCAGCCAAGGGGCGTATAGCAATCAGCCCCAGCATTTT.

CDR3 nucleotides: TGTGCCAGCCGCACCGGGGGACAGGGGGACTACACCTTC. Translated: CASRTGGQGDYTF. This rearrangement joins TRBV9 to TRBJ1-2, with 11 bases aligning to TRBD1. The J segment lost 10 bases and the V segment lost 7 bases, leaving 9 bases of the junction unmatched. Germline CDR1 SGDLS, CDR2 YYNGEE. CDR3 length equals 13 residues.

The V and J genes are TRBV30 and TRBJ2-7; D is unclear. CDR3 length equals 12 residues. CDR1 and CDR2 from the germline V gene are GTSNPN and SVGIG (reference sequence). Trimming left V 2 bases short and J 6 bases short, with 11 bases between. The DNA of the CDR3 is TGTGCCTGGAGTCCCCCGTCGGGCGAGCAGTACTTC. Translating it yields CAWSPPSGEQYF.

The chain recombines TRBV4-1 with TRBJ1-1; possibly TRBD1 for D (5 bases). This CDR3 is built from 13 residues. Trimming removed 4 bases from V and 6 bases from J, with 12 bases in between. CDR1 and CDR2 from the germline V gene are MGHRA and YSYEKL. CDR3 region: CASSRTHEAEAFF. For the CDR3, the DNA is TGCGCCAGCAGCCGGACACACGAGGCTGAAGCTTTCTTT.

The gene calls are TRBV5-1 and TRBJ2-1, with TRBD2 identical over 7 bases. Germline CDR1 reads SGHRS; CDR2 reads YFSETQ. Trimming took 4 bases from V and 0 from J; bases not matched to a gene: 10. The CDR3 runs 17 residues. CDR3 coding DNA: TGCGCCAGCAGCAAGCGGGGTGCGGAAAGCTCCTACAATGAGCAGTTCTTC. It specifies CASSKRGAESSYNEQFF.

This chain links TRBV10-3 with TRBJ2-3, with 14 bases lining up with TRBD2. CDR1 and CDR2 from the germline V gene are ENHRY and SYGVKD. J lost 0 bases, V lost 4 bases, and 9 bases had no gene match. This CDR3 contains 19 residues. This CDR3 is CAISGTSGGLTSSTDTQYF. The CDR3 nucleotides are TGTGCCATCAGTGGGACTAGCGGGGGGCTAACCTCTAGCACAGATACGCAGTATTTT.

The V and J genes are TRBV10-3 and TRBJ2-3; 8 nucleotides line up with TRBD2. The junction had 2 bases not matched to a gene; V was cut back by 6 bases and J by 3 bases. The CDR3 length is 13 residues. Germline loops: CDR1 ENHRY, CDR2 SYGVKD. The CDR3 spells CAIRGLATDTQYF. The CDR3 bases are TGTGCCATCAGAGGACTAGCTACAGATACGCAGTATTTT.

This clone occurred a few times. The chain couples TRBV25-1 to TRBJ2-5; 7 nucleotides align to TRBD2. This CDR3 spans 13 amino acids. V gave up 4 bases and J gave up 4 bases; unmatched junction bases: 3. Per the germline V gene, CDR1 is MGHDK and CDR2 is SYGVNS. CDR3 sequence: CASSAPGGETQYF. Written as DNA, the CDR3 is TGTGCCAGCAGTGCGCCGGGAGGAGAGACCCAGTACTTC.

The chain has TRBV7-3 and TRBJ2-7; a weak D match, TRBD1 (5 bases). V lost 2 bases and J lost 6, with 11 bases in between. The CDR3 has 13 residues. Germline CDR1 is SGHTA and CDR2 is FQGTGA. CDR3 DNA: TGTGCCAGCAGCTTAGGCAGGGTCGGCGAGCAGTACTTC. It codes for CASSLGRVGEQYF.

This chain links TRBV7-6 with TRBJ1-1; 8 positions agree with TRBD1. Losses at the gene ends were 2 bases for V and 4 bases for J; bases not matched to a gene: 9. Germline V lookup: CDR1 SGHVS, CDR2 FNYEAQ. The CDR3 totals 16 residues. In DNA, the CDR3 is TGTGCCAGCAGCTTAAGACCAGGGGGCGGCGGCACTGAAGCTTTCTTT. Translating it yields CASSLRPGGGGTEAFF.

Only one count was recorded for this clone. The chain recombines TRBV2 with TRBJ1-6; D remains ambiguous. V lost 11 bases, J lost 0 bases, and 14 bases lay in between. This CDR3 has 15 residues. The germline V gene has CDR1 SNHLY and CDR2 FYNNEI. CDR3 sequence (DNA): TGTGCCCTAGCGATCGGATCCTCCTATAATTCACCCCTCCACTTT. Translating gives CALAIGSSYNSPLHF.

This clone was recorded a few times. V usage is TRBV9 and J usage is TRBJ2-7; D is undetermined. The germline V and J ends were trimmed by 0 bases and 2 bases, with 12 bases remaining between them. CDR1 is SGDLS and CDR2 is YYNGEE in the germline V gene. The CDR3 is 15 amino acids. The CDR3 nucleotides are TGTGCCAGCAGCGTAGCAAGTTTGCCTACCTACGAGCAGTACTTC. Its protein product is CASSVASLPTYEQYF.